This T cell receptor beta chain originates from a study of somatic mutations in cytotoxic T cells in rheumatoid arthritis. Study in general: Peripheral blood samples of roughly 30 ml EDTA were taken from patients directly after diagnosis and before treatment.

Profiled with immunoSEQ multiplex PCR; TCRdb holds only in-frame clones, not every one. Found here are around 21,000 clones, about 83% of them singletons; the top ten hold about 11%. For this clone: Its target is not known.

Whole-study findings and limits: With 60 or so patients examined, several had a largest CD8+ clone exceeding 20% of CD8+ cells. A significant difference in CD8+ T-cell clonality was not found between rheumatoid arthritis patients and age-matched healthy controls.

The CDR3 sequence is 16 residues long. From germline, CDR1 is MGHDK and CDR2 SYGVNS. V dropped 5 bases and J dropped 4; count of bases not matched to a gene: 9. This TCR was recovered from an adult with rheumatoid arthritis. The chain links TRBV25-1 to TRBJ2-2; 8 bases are shared with TRBD1. Sequencing was carried out using CD8+ T cells sorted from blood. The CDR3 loop reads CASSPPGGRVTGELFF. The CDR3 coding sequence is TGTGCCAGCAGTCCTCCAGGGGGCCGCGTCACCGGGGAGCTGTTTTTT.